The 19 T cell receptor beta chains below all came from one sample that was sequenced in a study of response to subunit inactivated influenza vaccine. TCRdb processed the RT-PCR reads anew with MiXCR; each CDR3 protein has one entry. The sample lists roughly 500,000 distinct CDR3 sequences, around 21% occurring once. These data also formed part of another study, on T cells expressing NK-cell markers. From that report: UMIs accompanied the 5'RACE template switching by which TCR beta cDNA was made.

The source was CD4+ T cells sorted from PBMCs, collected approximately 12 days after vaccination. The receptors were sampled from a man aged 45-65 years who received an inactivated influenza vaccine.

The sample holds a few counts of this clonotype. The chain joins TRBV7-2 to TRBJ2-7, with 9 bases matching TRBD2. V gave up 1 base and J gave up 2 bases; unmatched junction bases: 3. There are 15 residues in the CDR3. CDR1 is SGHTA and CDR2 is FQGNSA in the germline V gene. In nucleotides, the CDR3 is TGTGCCAGCAGCTTAGATAGGACTAGCGCCTACGAGCAGTACTTC. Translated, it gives CASSLDRTSAYEQYF.

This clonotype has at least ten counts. CDR3 region: CASSPLRSSPEQFF. CDR3 bases: TGTGCCAGCAGTCCCCTAAGGAGCAGCCCTGAGCAGTTCTTC. The chain links TRBV12-3 or TRBV12-4 to TRBJ2-1, with unresolved D. The CDR3 has 14 amino acids. With 5 bases removed from V and 9 bases from J, the gap between germline ends came to 17 bases.

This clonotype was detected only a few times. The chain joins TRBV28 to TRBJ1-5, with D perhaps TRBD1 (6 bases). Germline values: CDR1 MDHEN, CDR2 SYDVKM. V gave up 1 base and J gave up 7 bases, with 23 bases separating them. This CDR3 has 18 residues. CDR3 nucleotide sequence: TGTGCCAGCAGTTTATCCTTCCCAGGGGTATCAGGGAAACAGCCCCAGCATTTT. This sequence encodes CASSLSFPGVSGKQPQHF.

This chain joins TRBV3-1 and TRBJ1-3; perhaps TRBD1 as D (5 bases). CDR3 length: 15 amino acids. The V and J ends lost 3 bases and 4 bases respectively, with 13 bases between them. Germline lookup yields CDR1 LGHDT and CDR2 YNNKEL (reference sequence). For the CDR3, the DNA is TGTGCCAGCAGCCATACAGGAATTGAAGGAAACACCATATATTTT. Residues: CASSHTGIEGNTIYF.

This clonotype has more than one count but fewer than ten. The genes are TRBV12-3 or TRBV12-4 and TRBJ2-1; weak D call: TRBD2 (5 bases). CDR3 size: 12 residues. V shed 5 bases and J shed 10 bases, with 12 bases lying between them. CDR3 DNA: TGTGCCAGCAGTCTTTCGCCTAGCGAGCAGTTCTTC. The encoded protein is CASSLSPSEQFF.

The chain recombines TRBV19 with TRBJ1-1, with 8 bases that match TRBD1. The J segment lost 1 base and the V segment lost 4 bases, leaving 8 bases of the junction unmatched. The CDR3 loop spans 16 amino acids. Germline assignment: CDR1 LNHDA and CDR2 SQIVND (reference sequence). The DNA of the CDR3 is TGTGCCAGTAGTACGCCCAGGGGGCTCGGGAACACTGAAGCTTTCTTT. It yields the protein CASSTPRGLGNTEAFF.

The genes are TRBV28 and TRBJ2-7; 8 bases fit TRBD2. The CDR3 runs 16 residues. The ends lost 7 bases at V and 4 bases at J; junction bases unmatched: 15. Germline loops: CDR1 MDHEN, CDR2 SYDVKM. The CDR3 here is CASTSVSSGSLYEQYF. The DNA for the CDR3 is TGTGCCAGCACCTCGGTGTCTAGCGGGTCACTATACGAGCAGTACTTC.

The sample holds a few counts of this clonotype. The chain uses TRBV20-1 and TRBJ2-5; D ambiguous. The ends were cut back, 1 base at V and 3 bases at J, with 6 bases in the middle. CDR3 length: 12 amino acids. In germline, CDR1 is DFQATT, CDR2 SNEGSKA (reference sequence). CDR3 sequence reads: CSARGSEETQYF. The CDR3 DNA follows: TGCAGTGCTAGAGGGTCAGAAGAGACCCAGTACTTC.

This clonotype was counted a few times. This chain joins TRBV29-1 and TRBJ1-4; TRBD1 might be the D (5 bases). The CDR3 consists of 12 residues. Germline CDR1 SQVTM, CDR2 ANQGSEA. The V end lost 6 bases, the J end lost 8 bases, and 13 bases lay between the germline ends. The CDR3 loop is CSVAGTDEKLFF. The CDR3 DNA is TGCAGCGTCGCCGGGACTGACGAAAAACTGTTTTTT.

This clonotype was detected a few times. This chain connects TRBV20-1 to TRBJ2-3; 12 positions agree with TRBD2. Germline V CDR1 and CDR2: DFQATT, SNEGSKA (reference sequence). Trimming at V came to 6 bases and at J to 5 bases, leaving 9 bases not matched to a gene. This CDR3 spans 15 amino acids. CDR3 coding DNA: TGCAGTGCACAGACTAGCGGGAGCTCGGGAGATACGCAGTATTTT. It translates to CSAQTSGSSGDTQYF.

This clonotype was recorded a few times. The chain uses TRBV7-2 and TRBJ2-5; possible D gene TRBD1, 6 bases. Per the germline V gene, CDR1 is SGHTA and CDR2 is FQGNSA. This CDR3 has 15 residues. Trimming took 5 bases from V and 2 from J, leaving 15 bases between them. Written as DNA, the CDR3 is TGTGCCAGCAGCATGCACACAGGGATTCAAGAGACCCAGTACTTC. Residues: CASSMHTGIQETQYF.

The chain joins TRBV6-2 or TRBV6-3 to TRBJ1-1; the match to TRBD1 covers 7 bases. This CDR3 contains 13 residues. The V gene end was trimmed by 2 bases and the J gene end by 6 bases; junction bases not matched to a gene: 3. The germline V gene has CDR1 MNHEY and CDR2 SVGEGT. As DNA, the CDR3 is TGTGCCAGCAGTTACCCCCAGGGGGCTGAAGCTTTCTTT. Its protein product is CASSYPQGAEAFF.

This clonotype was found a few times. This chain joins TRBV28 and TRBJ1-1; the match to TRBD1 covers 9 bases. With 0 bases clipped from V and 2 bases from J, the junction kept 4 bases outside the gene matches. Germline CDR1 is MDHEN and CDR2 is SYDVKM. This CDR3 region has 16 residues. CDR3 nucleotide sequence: TGTGCCAGCAGTTTATGGGGACAGGGTTCCAACACTGAAGCTTTCTTT. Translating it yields CASSLWGQGSNTEAFF.

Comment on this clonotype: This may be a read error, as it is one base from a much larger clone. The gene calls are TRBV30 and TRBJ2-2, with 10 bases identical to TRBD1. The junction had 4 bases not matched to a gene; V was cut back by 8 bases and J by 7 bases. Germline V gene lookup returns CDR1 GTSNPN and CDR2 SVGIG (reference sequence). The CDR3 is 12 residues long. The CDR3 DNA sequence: TGTGCCGCGGGGACAGGGGTCGGGGAGCTGTTTTTT. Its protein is CAAGTGVGELFF. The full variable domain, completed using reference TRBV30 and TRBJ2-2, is SQTIHQWPATLVQPVGSPLSLECTVEGTSNPNLYWYRQAAGRGLQLLFYSVGIGQISSEVPQNLSASRPQDRQFILSSKKLLLSDSGFYLCAAGTGVGELFFGEGSRLTVL.

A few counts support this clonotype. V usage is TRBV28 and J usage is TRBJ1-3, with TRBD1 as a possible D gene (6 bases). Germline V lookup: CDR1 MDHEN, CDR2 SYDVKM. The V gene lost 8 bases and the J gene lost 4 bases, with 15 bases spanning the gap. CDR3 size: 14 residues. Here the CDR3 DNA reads TGTGCCAGCGCTAGAGGGGGGTCCGGAAACACCATATATTTT. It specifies CASARGGSGNTIYF.

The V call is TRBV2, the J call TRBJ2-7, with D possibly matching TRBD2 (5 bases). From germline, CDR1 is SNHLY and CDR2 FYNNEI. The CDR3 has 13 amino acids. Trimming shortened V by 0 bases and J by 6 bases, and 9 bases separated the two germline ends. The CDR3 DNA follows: TGTGCCAGCAGTGAAGCGCGAGGGCTCGAGCAGTACTTC. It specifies CASSEARGLEQYF.

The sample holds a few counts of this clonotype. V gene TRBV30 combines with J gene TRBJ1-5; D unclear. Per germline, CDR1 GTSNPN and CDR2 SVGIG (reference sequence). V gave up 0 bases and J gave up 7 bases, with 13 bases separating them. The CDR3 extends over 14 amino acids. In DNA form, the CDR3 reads TGTGCCTGGAGTGTACTGCGGGGAGGGCAGCCCCAGCATTTT. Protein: CAWSVLRGGQPQHF. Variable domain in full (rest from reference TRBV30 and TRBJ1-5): SQTIHQWPATLVQPVGSPLSLECTVEGTSNPNLYWYRQAAGRGLQLLFYSVGIGQISSEVPQNLSASRPQDRQFILSSKKLLLSDSGFYLCAWSVLRGGQPQHFGDGTRLSIL.

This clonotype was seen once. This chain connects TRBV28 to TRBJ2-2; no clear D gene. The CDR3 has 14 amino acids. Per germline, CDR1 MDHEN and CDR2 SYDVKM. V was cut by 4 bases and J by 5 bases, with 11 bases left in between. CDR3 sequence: CASSSNTLTGELFF. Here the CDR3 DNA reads TGTGCCAGCAGTTCGAACACGCTTACCGGGGAGCTGTTTTTT.

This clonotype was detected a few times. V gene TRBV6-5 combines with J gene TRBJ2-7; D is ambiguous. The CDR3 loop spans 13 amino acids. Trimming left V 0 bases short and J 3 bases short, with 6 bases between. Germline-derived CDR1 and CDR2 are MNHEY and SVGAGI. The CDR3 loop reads CASSYSLSYEQYF. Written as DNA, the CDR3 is TGTGCCAGCAGTTACTCACTCAGCTACGAGCAGTACTTC.